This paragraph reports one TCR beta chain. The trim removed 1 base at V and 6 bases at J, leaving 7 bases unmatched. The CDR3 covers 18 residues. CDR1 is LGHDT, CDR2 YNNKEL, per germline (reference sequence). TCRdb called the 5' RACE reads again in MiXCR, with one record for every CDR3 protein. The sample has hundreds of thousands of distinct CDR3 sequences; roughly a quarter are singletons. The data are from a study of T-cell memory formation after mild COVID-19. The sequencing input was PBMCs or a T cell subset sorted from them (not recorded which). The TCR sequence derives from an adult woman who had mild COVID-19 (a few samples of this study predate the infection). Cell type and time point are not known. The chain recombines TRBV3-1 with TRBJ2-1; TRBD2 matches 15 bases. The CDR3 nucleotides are TGTGCCAGCAGCCAAGTCGGACTAGCGGGAGGGTATAGCAATGAGCAGTTCTTC. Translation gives CASSQVGLAGGYSNEQFF.